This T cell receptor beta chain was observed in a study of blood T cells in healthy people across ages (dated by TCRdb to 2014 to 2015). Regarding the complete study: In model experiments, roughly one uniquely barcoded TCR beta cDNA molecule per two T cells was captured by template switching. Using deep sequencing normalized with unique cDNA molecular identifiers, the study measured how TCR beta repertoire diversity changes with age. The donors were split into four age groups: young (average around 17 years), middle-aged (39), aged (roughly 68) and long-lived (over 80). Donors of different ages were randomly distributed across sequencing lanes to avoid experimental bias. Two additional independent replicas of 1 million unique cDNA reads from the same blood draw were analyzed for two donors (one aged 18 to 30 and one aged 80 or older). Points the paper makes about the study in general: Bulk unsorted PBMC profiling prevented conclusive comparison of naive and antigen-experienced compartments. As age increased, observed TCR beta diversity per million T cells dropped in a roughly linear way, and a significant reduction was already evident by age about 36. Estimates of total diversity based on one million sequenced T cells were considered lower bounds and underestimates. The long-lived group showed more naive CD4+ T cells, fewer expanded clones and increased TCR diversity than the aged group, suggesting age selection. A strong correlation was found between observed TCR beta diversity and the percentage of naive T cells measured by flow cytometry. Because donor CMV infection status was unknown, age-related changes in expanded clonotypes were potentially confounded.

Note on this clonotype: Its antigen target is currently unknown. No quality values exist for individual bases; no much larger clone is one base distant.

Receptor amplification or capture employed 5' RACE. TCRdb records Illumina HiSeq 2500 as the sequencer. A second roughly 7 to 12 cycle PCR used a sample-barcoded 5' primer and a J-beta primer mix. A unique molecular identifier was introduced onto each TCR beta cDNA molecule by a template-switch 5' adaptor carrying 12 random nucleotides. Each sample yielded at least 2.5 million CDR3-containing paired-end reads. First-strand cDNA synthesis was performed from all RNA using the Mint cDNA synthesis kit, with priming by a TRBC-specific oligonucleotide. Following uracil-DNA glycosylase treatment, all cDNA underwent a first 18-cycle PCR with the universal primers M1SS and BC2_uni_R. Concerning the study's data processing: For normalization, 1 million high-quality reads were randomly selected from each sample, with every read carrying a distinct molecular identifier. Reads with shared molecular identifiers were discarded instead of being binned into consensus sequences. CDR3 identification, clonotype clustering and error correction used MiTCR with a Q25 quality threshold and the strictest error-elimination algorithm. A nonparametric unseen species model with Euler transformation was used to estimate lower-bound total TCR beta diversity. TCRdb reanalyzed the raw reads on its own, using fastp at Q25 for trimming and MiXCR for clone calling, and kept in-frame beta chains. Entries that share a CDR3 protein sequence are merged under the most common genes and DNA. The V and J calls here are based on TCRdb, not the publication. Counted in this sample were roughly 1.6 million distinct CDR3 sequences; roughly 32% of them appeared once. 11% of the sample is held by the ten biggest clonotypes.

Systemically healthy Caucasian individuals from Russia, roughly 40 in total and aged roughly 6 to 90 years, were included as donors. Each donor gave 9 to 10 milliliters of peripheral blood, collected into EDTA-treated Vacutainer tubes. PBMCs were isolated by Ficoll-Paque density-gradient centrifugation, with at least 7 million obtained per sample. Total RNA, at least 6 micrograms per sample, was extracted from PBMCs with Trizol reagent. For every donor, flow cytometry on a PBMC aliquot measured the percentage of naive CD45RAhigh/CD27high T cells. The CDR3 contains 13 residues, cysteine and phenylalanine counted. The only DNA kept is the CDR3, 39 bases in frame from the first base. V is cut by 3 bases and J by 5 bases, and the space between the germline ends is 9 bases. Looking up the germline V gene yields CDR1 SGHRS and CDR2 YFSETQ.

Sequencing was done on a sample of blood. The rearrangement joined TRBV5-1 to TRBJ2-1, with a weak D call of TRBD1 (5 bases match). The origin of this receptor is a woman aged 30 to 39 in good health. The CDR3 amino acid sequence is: CASSWLGDNEQFF. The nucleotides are TGCGCCAGCAGCTGGTTAGGGGACAATGAGCAGTTCTTC. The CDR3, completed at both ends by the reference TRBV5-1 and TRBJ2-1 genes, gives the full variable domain KAGVTQTPRYLIKTRGQQVTLSCSPISGHRSVSWYQQTPGQGLQFLFEYFSETQRNKGNFPGRFSGRQFSNSRSEMNVSTLELGDSALYLCASSWLGDNEQFFGPGTRLTVL.